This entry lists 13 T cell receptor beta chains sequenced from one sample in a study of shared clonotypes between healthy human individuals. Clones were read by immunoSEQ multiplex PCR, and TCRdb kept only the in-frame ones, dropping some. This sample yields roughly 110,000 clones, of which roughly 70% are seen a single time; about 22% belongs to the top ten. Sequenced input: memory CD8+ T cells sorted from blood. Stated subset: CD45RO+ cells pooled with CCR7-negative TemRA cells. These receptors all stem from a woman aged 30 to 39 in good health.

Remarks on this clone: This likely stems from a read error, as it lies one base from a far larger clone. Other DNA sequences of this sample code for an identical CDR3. CDR3 in DNA: TGTGCCAGTAGTATATGGGGGAGCAGCAATCAGCCCCAGCATTTT. This sequence encodes CASSIWGSSNQPQHF. This rearrangement joins TRBV19 to TRBJ1-5; possible D gene TRBD1, 5 bases. CDR1 is LNHDA, CDR2 SQIVND, per germline (reference sequence). This CDR3 comprises 15 residues. Trimming removed 2 bases at V and 1 base at J, with 9 bases between.

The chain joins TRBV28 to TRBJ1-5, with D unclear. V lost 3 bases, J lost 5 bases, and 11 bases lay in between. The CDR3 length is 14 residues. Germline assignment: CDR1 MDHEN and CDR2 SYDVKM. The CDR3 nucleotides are TGTGCCAGCAGTTTTGGAGCACTTTATCAGCCCCAGCATTTT. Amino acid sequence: CASSFGALYQPQHF. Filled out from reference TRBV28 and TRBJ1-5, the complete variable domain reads DVKVTQSSRYLVKRTGEKVFLECVQDMDHENMFWYRQDPGLGLRLIYFSYDVKMKEKGDIPEGYSVSREKKERFSLILESASTNQTSMYLCASSFGALYQPQHFGDGTRLSIL.

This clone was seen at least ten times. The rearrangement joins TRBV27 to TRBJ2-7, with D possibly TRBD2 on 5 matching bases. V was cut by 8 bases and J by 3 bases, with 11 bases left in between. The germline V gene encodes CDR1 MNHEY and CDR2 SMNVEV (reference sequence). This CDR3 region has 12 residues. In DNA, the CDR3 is TGTGCCAGCTTTAGCGCAAGCTACGAGCAGTACTTC. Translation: CASFSASYEQYF.

The CDR3: CASSEYSDPSYEQYF. The CDR3, as DNA: TGTGCCAGCAGTGAATATTCGGACCCCTCCTACGAGCAGTACTTC. The chain uses TRBV6-1 and TRBJ2-7; unclear D gene. Germline CDR1 MNHNS, CDR2 SASEGT. The length of the CDR3 is 15 residues. Trimming cost V 2 bases and J 0 bases, with 11 bases left between them.

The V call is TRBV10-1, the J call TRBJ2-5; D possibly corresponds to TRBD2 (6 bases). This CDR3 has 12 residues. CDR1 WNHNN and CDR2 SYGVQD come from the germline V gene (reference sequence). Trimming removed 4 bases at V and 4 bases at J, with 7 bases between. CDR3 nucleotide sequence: TGCGCCAGCAGTGTTAGCGGAGAGACCCAGTACTTC. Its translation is CASSVSGETQYF.

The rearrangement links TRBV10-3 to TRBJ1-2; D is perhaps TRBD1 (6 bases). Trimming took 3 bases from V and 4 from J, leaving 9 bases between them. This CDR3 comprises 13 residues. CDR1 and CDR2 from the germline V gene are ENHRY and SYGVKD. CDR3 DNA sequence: TGTGCCATCAGTGACTGGACAGTCTATGGCTACACCTTC. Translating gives CAISDWTVYGYTF.

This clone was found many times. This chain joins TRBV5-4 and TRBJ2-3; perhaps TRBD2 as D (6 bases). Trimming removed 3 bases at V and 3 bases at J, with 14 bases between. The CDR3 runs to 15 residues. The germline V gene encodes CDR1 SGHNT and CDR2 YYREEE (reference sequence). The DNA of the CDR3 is TGTGCCAGCAGCTCTCCGACTAGTCGAACAGATACGCAGTATTTT. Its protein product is CASSSPTSRTDTQYF.

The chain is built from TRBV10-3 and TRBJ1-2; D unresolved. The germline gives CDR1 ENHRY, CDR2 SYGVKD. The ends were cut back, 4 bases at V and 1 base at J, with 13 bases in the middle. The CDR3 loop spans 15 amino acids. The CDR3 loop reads CAISASGLVNYGYTF. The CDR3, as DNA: TGTGCCATCAGTGCATCTGGGTTGGTTAACTATGGCTACACCTTC.

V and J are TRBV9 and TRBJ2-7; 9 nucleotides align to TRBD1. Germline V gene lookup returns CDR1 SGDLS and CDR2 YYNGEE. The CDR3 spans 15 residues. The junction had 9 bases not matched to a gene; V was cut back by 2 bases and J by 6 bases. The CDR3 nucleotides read TGTGCCAGCAGCGTTGCCGGGACAGGGACCTCCGAGCAGTACTTC. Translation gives CASSVAGTGTSEQYF. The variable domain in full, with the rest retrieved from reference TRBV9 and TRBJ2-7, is DSGVTQTPKHLITATGQRVTLRCSPRSGDLSVYWYQQSLDQGLQFLIQYYNGEERAKGNILERFSAQQFPDLHSELNLSSLELGDSALYFCASSVAGTGTSEQYFGPGTRLTVT.

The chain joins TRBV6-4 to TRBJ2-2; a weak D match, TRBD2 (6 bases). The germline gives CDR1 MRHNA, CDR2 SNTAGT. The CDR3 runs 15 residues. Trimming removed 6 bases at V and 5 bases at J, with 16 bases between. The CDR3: CASSPGASVTGELFF. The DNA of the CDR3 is TGTGCCAGCAGCCCTGGTGCTAGCGTAACCGGGGAGCTGTTTTTT.

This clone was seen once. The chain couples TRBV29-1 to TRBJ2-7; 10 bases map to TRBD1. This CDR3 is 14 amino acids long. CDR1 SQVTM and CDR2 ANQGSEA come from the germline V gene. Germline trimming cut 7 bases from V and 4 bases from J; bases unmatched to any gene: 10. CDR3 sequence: CSAGVDRGTYEQYF. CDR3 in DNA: TGCAGCGCTGGGGTGGACAGGGGGACTTACGAGCAGTACTTC.

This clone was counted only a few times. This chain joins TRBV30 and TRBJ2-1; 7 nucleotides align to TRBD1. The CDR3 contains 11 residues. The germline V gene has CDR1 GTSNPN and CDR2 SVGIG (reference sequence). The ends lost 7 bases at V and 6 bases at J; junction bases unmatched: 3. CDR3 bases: TGTGCCTACAACAGGGGCAATGAGCAGTTCTTC. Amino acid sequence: CAYNRGNEQFF.

The CDR3 nucleotides are TGTGCCAGCAGTTTATACGGGGATGAGCAGTTCTTC. This translates into CASSLYGDEQFF. The V and J genes are TRBV27 and TRBJ2-1; perhaps TRBD2 as D (5 bases). From germline, CDR1 is MNHEY and CDR2 SMNVEV (reference sequence). Between the trimmed V and J ends, which lost 1 base and 8 bases, there was a span of 6 bases. There are 12 residues in the CDR3.